The next 17 T cell receptor beta chains were all read from a single sample in a study of cytomegalovirus exposure and HLA in healthy donors. The PCR was carried out with 60 Vbeta primers and 13 Jbeta primers. Assay used: immunoSEQ multiplex PCR; TCRdb lists only in-frame clones, some missing. Of about 200,000 clones listed, approximately 80% are singletons. Sequencing was done on a sample of PBMCs. Receptor source: a woman between 25 and 40 years old in good health and CMV-seronegative.

The chain uses TRBV6-5 and TRBJ1-1; no clear D. The length of the CDR3 is 15 residues. Germline-derived CDR1 and CDR2 are MNHEY and SVGAGI. V lost 0 bases and J 2 bases, leaving 10 bases between the germline ends. CDR3 region: CASSYSRLSNTEAFF. The DNA for the CDR3 is TGTGCCAGCAGTTACTCGAGGCTCAGTAACACTGAAGCTTTCTTT.

With regard to this clone: Other DNA sequences in the same sample also yield this CDR3. The rearrangement uses TRBV19 and TRBJ2-7; 7 bases are a match to TRBD1. Germline lookup yields CDR1 LNHDA and CDR2 SQIVND (reference sequence). The V segment lost 5 bases and the J segment 3 bases; nucleotides outside the gene matches: 4. The CDR3 has 13 residues. CDR3 DNA: TGTGCCAGTAGTCCGGGACAGAGCTACGAGCAGTACTTC. Its protein product is CASSPGQSYEQYF.

V is TRBV27 and J is TRBJ2-7; 8 bases map to TRBD1. The CDR3 runs 13 residues. After removal of 5 bases from V and 6 bases from J, the junction contained 6 bases not matched to a gene. The germline V gene has CDR1 MNHEY and CDR2 SMNVEV (reference sequence). The DNA for the CDR3 is TGTGCCAGCAGTCCGACAGGGGCCCGCGAGCAGTACTTC. This encodes CASSPTGAREQYF.

This clone was seen only once. The chain links TRBV4-3 to TRBJ2-1; TRBD1 is a possible D gene (5 bases). This CDR3 is 14 amino acids long. The V gene lost 0 bases and the J gene lost 9 bases, with 12 bases spanning the gap. Germline CDR1 is LGHNA and CDR2 is YSLEER. The CDR3 here is CASSQDARAGEQFF. The DNA of the CDR3 is TGCGCCAGCAGCCAAGATGCCAGGGCCGGTGAGCAGTTCTTC.

This chain uses TRBV25-1 with TRBJ1-4; D gene ambiguous. The germline V gene encodes CDR1 MGHDK and CDR2 SYGVNS. This CDR3 is built from 15 residues. Between the trimmed V and J ends, which lost 1 base and 8 bases, there was a span of 14 bases. The CDR3 DNA is TGTGCCAGCAGTGAATTGAGGAGGGTAGGCGAAAAACTGTTTTTT. Translation gives CASSELRRVGEKLFF.

The chain recombines TRBV5-1 with TRBJ1-3, with 7 bases lining up with TRBD1. V was pared by 4 bases and J by 0 bases, with 16 bases of the junction left unmatched. Germline CDR1 is SGHRS and CDR2 is YFSETQ. The CDR3 totals 19 residues. CDR3: CASSKTGAQVPGSGNTIYF. Here the CDR3 DNA reads TGCGCCAGCAGCAAAACAGGGGCCCAAGTTCCCGGCTCTGGAAACACCATATATTTT.

The chain combines TRBV6-6 with TRBJ2-7, with D tentatively TRBD1 (5 bases). Germline assignment: CDR1 MNHNY and CDR2 SVGAGI (reference sequence). V was pared by 4 bases and J by 13 bases, with 20 bases between. The CDR3 loop spans 13 amino acids. As DNA, the CDR3 is TGTGCCAGCAGTTCGCACAGGCGCCCCCCTTCCTACTTC. This codes for CASSSHRRPPSYF.

This clone was seen only once. CDR3 loop: CASSTPPRLGGTPSYNEQFF. DNA for the CDR3: TGTGCCAGTAGTACTCCTCCCCGGTTGGGGGGGACCCCCTCCTACAATGAGCAGTTCTTC. The chain joins TRBV19 to TRBJ2-1, with 7 bases aligning to TRBD2. CDR3 length: 20 amino acids. J was trimmed by 0 bases and V by 4 bases; bases with no gene match: 18. Germline CDR1 and CDR2: LNHDA and SQIVND (reference sequence).

This clone appeared a few times. V and J are TRBV7-9 and TRBJ1-1; possibly TRBD1 for D (5 bases). From germline, CDR1 is SEHNR and CDR2 FQNEAQ (reference sequence). The CDR3 is 11 amino acids. Trimming took off 4 bases at V and 7 bases at J, with 7 bases between the two ends. The CDR3 here is CASSSTDEAFF. The CDR3 coding sequence is TGTGCCAGCAGCTCGACAGATGAAGCTTTCTTT.

This clone was detected a few times. V usage is TRBV6-1 and J usage is TRBJ2-7; D perhaps matches TRBD1 (6 bases). Trimming left V 7 bases short and J 2 bases short, with 12 bases between. Germline V gene sequence: CDR1 MNHNS, CDR2 SASEGT. There are 13 residues in the CDR3. This CDR3 reads CASTGTPTYEQYF. The DNA for the CDR3 is TGTGCCAGCACCGGGACACCGACCTACGAGCAGTACTTC.

This clone was counted a single time. The chain couples TRBV19 to TRBJ2-6, with D maybe TRBD1 (6 bases). Per germline, CDR1 LNHDA and CDR2 SQIVND (reference sequence). V lost 5 bases and J lost 0, with 14 bases in between. The CDR3 contains 17 residues. The CDR3 DNA is TGTGCCAGTAGTCCTGGGACATGGAGCTCTGGGGCCAACGTCCTGACTTTC. Its translation: CASSPGTWSSGANVLTF.

This clone was observed a few times. V and J are TRBV10-3 and TRBJ2-7, with 8 positions matching TRBD1. The V gene end was trimmed by 11 bases and the J gene end by 5 bases; junction bases not matched to a gene: 8. Germline assignment: CDR1 ENHRY and CDR2 SYGVKD. The CDR3 is 12 amino acids. The CDR3 bases are TGTGCCTCCAGGGGGCTTGAGGACGAGCAGTACTTC. This sequence encodes CASRGLEDEQYF.

This clone appeared a single time. The rearrangement joins TRBV18 to TRBJ2-1; 8 bases are a match to TRBD2. The V gene end was trimmed by 0 bases and the J gene end by 9 bases; junction bases not matched to a gene: 10. CDR3 length equals 16 residues. Germline CDR1 reads KGHSH; CDR2 reads LQKENI. The CDR3 region has the DNA TGTGCCAGCTCACCACCTGCCGGGGGGGTGACGGGTGAGCAGTTCTTC. As protein: CASSPPAGGVTGEQFF.

The gene calls are TRBV11-3 and TRBJ2-3; the D is unclear. The ends were cut back, 1 base at V and 4 bases at J, with 12 bases in the middle. The CDR3 runs to 15 residues. Per germline, CDR1 SGHNT and CDR2 YENEEA. The CDR3 DNA reads as TGTGCCAGCAGCTTAGGGGCTTATATAGCAGATACGCAGTATTTT. Amino acids: CASSLGAYIADTQYF.

The genes are TRBV7-2 and TRBJ2-1; D remains unclear. The V gene lost 5 bases and the J gene lost 9 bases, with 5 bases spanning the gap. CDR1 and CDR2 (germline): SGHTA, FQGNSA. The CDR3 has 10 residues. The CDR3 sequence: CASSLSEQFF. CDR3 DNA: TGTGCCAGCAGCCTCAGTGAGCAGTTCTTC.

This clone was found many times. The chain carries TRBV7-2 and TRBJ1-1, with D unclear. V lost 4 bases to trimming and J lost 1 base, with 13 bases between them. This CDR3 is 15 amino acids long. In germline, CDR1 is SGHTA, CDR2 FQGNSA. CDR3 region: CASSSLRGGNTEAFF. The CDR3 DNA reads as TGTGCCAGCAGCTCACTACGAGGCGGGAACACTGAAGCTTTCTTT.

The rearrangement joins TRBV23-1 to TRBJ1-5, with 10 bases identical to TRBD1. TRBV23-1 is an open reading frame whose function is uncertain. V lost 0 bases to trimming and J lost 3 bases; unmatched junction nucleotides: 11. This CDR3 has 19 amino acids. CDR3 nucleotides: TGCGCCAGCAGTCAATCGAAATGGGGACAGGGGAGTCCCAATCAGCCCCAGCATTTT. Its protein product is CASSQSKWGQGSPNQPQHF.